This T cell receptor (beta chain) came from a study of identical twins. TCRdb re-derived calls from the 5' RACE reads in MiXCR, one entry per CDR3 protein. The sample carries some 660,000 distinct CDR3 sequences, around 8.6% recorded once. Study-wide results and limits: For monozygotic twins, models underestimated out-of-frame TCR alpha sharing.

Germline assignment: CDR1 DFQATT and CDR2 SNEGSKA (reference sequence). With 2 bases removed from V and 0 bases from J, the gap between germline ends came to 13 bases. The CDR3 covers 15 residues. Of note for this clonotype: The antigen remains unidentified.

The data were also submitted as part of a second study, on yellow fever vaccine responses in identical twins. As reported in that work: Reportedly, the response of twins' T cells to the vaccine seemed partly convergent, partly personalized.

V is TRBV20-1 and J is TRBJ1-1; D gene uncertain. Sequenced material: PBMCs. This TCR was sampled from a woman between 18 and 29 years old in good health. The CDR3 reads CSARPSDYMNTEAFF. In nucleotides, the CDR3 is TGCAGTGCTAGACCGAGTGATTACATGAACACTGAAGCTTTCTTT.